Detailed here is one T cell receptor beta chain. CDR3 length: 13 residues. Germline CDR1 reads SGHDT; CDR2 reads YYEEEE. Between the trimmed V and J ends, which lost 5 bases and 6 bases, there was a span of 15 bases. This entry belongs to a study of OX40 agonist ivuxolimab in advanced cancers. Produced via immunoSEQ multiplex PCR; TCRdb's table is partial and in-frame only. Seen here are roughly 70,000 clones, more than 75% observed once, and the top ten hold around 0.63%. Specimen: CD4+ or CD8+ T cells sorted from blood, collected in a trial of the OX40 agonist ivuxolimab. This receptor was taken from an adult with an advanced solid tumor such as melanoma, head and neck, liver or kidney cancer. This rearrangement joins TRBV5-6 to TRBJ2-7; D is possibly TRBD2 (6 bases). This CDR3 reads CASRRRDLPEQYF. In DNA form, the CDR3 reads TGTGCCAGCAGACGGAGGGACTTACCCGAGCAGTACTTC.